The T cell receptor beta chain described here comes from a study of T cells in Graves' hyperthyroidism and ophthalmopathy. Germline values: CDR1 MNHEY, CDR2 SVGEGT. The CDR3 totals 15 residues. With 7 bases removed from V and 2 bases from J, the gap between germline ends came to 15 bases. It was RNA transcripts that yielded the amplified TCR beta CDR3 regions. HTBI primers drove first-round RT-PCR of the TCR CDR3. TCRdb redid the calling of the multiplex PCR reads with MiXCR, one entry per CDR3 protein. The sample yields around 260,000 distinct CDR3 sequences, less than 30% seen once. The receptor's source is a man in his forties or fifties with Graves' hyperthyroidism that later progressed to Graves' ophthalmopathy. Sequencing input: blood. The genes are TRBV6-2 or TRBV6-3 and TRBJ1-5, with D possibly being TRBD1 (6 bases). CDR3 sequence (DNA): TGTGCCAGCAAAACGGGGGGCGAAGGCAATCAGCCCCAGCATTTT. It encodes CASKTGGEGNQPQHF.